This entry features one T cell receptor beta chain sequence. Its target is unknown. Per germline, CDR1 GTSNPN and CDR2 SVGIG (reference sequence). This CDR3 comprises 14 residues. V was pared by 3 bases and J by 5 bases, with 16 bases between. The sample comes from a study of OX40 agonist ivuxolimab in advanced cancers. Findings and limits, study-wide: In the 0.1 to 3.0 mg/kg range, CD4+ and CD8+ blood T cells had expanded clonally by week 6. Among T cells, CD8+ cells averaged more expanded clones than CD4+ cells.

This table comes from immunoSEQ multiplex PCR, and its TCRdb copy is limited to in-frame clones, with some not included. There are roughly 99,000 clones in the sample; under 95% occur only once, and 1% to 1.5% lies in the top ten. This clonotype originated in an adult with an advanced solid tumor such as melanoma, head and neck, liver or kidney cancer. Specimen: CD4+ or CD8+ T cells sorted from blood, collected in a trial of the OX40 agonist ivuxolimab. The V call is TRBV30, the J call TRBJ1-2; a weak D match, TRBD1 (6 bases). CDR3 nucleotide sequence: TGTGCCTGGAGCCCAGGGGAAGAGGGGTATGGCTACACCTTC. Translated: CAWSPGEEGYGYTF. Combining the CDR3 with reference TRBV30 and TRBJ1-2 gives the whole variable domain SQTIHQWPATLVQPVGSPLSLECTVEGTSNPNLYWYRQAAGRGLQLLFYSVGIGQISSEVPQNLSASRPQDRQFILSSKKLLLSDSGFYLCAWSPGEEGYGYTFGSGTRLTVV.